Each of the 3 T cell receptor beta chains below was sequenced from the same sample in a study of blood T cell repertoires in COVID-19. Clones were read by immunoSEQ multiplex PCR, and TCRdb kept only the in-frame ones, dropping some. This repertoire shows some 500,000 clones, 85% to 90% found once; its top ten account for approximately 2%. The sequenced material came from PBMCs or T cells enriched from blood (not recorded which). These receptors were taken from a woman aged 40 to 50 who had recovered from COVID-19.

J is TRBJ1-1 and V is TRBV19; 8 bases are shared with TRBD1. The germline V gene encodes CDR1 LNHDA and CDR2 SQIVND (reference sequence). V lost 5 bases to trimming and J lost 1 base; unmatched junction nucleotides: 6. This CDR3 comprises 15 residues. CDR3 nucleotides: TGTGCCAGTAGTCTAACAGGACAGGGGAACACTGAAGCTTTCTTT. The encoded protein is CASSLTGQGNTEAFF.

The CDR3 sequence is CASNDRAAYEQYF. The CDR3 DNA reads as TGTGCCAGCAACGACAGGGCCGCCTACGAGCAGTACTTC. V and J are TRBV11-3 and TRBJ2-7, with TRBD1 matching over 7 bases. The junction had 5 bases not matched to a gene; V was cut back by 7 bases and J by 2 bases. Germline V lookup: CDR1 SGHNT, CDR2 YENEEA. The CDR3 consists of 13 residues.

The chain is built from TRBV5-1 and TRBJ2-1, with 9 bases lining up with TRBD2. In germline, CDR1 is SGHRS, CDR2 YFSETQ. The CDR3 length is 15 residues. Trimming cost V 1 base and J 6 bases; bases outside gene matches: 5. The CDR3 DNA reads as TGCGCCAGCAGCTTGTCCCTAGCGGGACGCAATGAGCAGTTCTTC. Protein product: CASSLSLAGRNEQFF.